Here is one T cell receptor (beta chain) with its context. The antigen remains unidentified. The sample belongs to a study of T cell responses to AZD1222 COVID-19 vaccine. Trimming cost V 4 bases and J 5 bases; bases outside gene matches: 13. Germline CDR1 is MGHRA and CDR2 is YSYEKL. The CDR3 has 17 residues. Libraries were prepared by immunoSEQ multiplex PCR; TCRdb keeps only in-frame clonotypes and omits some of them. The sample lists fewer than 110,000 clones; about nine tenths were seen once. Findings of the study overall: The study reported that nearly half of spike-specific TCRs target unmutated variant regions. Females outnumbered males among donors, who were mostly white British; clonal diversity was possibly underestimated. Seropositive AZD1222 recipients at baseline numbered only six or seven.

Second-dose groups at about 4 or about 12 weeks were pooled. The sequenced sample was peripheral blood, obtained 28 days after the second AZD1222 dose. The sequence was collected from an adult who received the AZD1222 COVID-19 vaccine. The chain uses TRBV4-1 and TRBJ1-5, with 8 bases aligning to TRBD1. The CDR3 region has the DNA TGCGCCAGCAGCCGTTCCGTCGACAGGGGCACCGATCAGCCCCAGCATTTT. Protein sequence: CASSRSVDRGTDQPQHF.